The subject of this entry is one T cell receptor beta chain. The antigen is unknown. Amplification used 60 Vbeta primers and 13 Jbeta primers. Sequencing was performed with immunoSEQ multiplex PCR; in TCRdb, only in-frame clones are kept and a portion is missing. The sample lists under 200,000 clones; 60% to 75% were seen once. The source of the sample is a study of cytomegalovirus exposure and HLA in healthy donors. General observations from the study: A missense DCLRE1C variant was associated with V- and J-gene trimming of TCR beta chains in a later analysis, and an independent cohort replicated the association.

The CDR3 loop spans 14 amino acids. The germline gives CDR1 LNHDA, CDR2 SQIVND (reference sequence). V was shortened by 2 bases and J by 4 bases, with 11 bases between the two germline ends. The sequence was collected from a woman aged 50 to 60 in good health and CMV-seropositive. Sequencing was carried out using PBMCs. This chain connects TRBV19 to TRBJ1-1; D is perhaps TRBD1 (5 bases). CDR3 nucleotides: TGTGCCAGTAGTATAACAGGCGTTAGCACTGAAGCTTTCTTT. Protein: CASSITGVSTEAFF.